The 2 T cell receptor beta chains below were found in one sample sequenced in a study of T cells in Graves' hyperthyroidism and ophthalmopathy. Authors of the study amplified TCR beta CDR3 regions from RNA transcripts. Primed by the HTBI set, a first-round RT-PCR was run on the TCR CDR3. MiXCR, run by TCRdb on the multiplex PCR reads, gives a single entry per CDR3 protein. The table has 550,000 to 800,000 distinct CDR3 sequences, 15% to 20% seen once. Input material: blood. These TCRs come from a man in his fifties or sixties with Graves' hyperthyroidism.

This clonotype was picked up many times. The chain joins TRBV12-3 or TRBV12-4 to TRBJ2-2; the D gene is possibly TRBD1 (6 bases). The CDR3 consists of 15 residues. V dropped 4 bases and J dropped 4 bases, with 13 bases sitting between them. The CDR3 nucleotides read TGTGCCAGCAGTTCACGAGGGGGTTCCACCGGGGAGCTGTTTTTT. Its translation is CASSSRGGSTGELFF.

This clonotype was counted only a few times. The chain recombines TRBV5-1 with TRBJ2-3, with D perhaps matching TRBD1 or TRBD2 (5 bases each). CDR1 is SGHRS, CDR2 YFSETQ, per germline. The V gene lost 6 bases and the J gene lost 0 bases, with 14 bases spanning the gap. The CDR3 extends over 15 amino acids. The CDR3 DNA follows: TGCGCCAGCACGGGGCTTTCGAGGAGCACAGATACGCAGTATTTT. Its translation is CASTGLSRSTDTQYF.